The rows below give T cell receptor beta chains drawn from one sample of a study of T cell responses to AZD1222 COVID-19 vaccine. Measured with immunoSEQ multiplex PCR; TCRdb has only the in-frame clones, and not every one. The sample includes about 150,000 clones, about 92% of them seen just once. Sequenced material: peripheral blood, taken on day 0 of AZD1222 vaccination. The receptors were sampled from an adult in good health. Each CDR3 is given without its conserved first and last residue. Each record gives: J gene, V gene, CDR3 protein.

j_call: TRBJ2-5; v_call: TRBV19; cdr3_aa: ASSTGAQETQY
j_call: TRBJ1-3; v_call: TRBV19; cdr3_aa: ASSVAVSDLGRIHTIY
j_call: TRBJ2-7; v_call: TRBV6-5; cdr3_aa: ASGTRGRMLYEQY
j_call: TRBJ1-1; v_call: TRBV19; cdr3_aa: ASSWVNTEAF
j_call: TRBJ2-3; v_call: TRBV7-2; cdr3_aa: ASSSTSGGGYTQY
j_call: TRBJ2-1; v_call: TRBV6-6; cdr3_aa: ASNFNRGEQF
j_call: TRBJ2-5; v_call: TRBV7-2; cdr3_aa: ASSLTAGGVGTQY
j_call: TRBJ1-1; v_call: TRBV6-6; cdr3_aa: ASSSGGEAF
j_call: TRBJ2-7; v_call: TRBV18; cdr3_aa: ASSPPLRSSYEQY
j_call: TRBJ1-1; v_call: TRBV10-3; cdr3_aa: AISAEGRYTEAF
j_call: TRBJ2-2; v_call: TRBV4-3; cdr3_aa: ASSQVGLSGVSTGELF
j_call: TRBJ2-1; v_call: TRBV6-5; cdr3_aa: ASSYSGGGGNEQF
j_call: TRBJ1-1; v_call: TRBV9; cdr3_aa: ASSVISAFTEAF
j_call: TRBJ2-4; v_call: TRBV28; cdr3_aa: ASSFQGGKNIQY
j_call: TRBJ1-1; v_call: TRBV27; cdr3_aa: ASSLSRGLNTEAF
j_call: TRBJ1-3; v_call: TRBV19; cdr3_aa: ASKAEYSGNTIY
j_call: TRBJ2-7; v_call: TRBV11-3; cdr3_aa: ASSFWDRVYEQY
j_call: TRBJ1-3; v_call: TRBV9; cdr3_aa: ASSPYTSPGPGNTIY
j_call: TRBJ2-3; v_call: TRBV5-1; cdr3_aa: ASSLAGSADTQY
j_call: TRBJ2-3; v_call: TRBV4-1; cdr3_aa: ASSHNGGTSTDTQY
j_call: TRBJ2-2; v_call: TRBV5-1; cdr3_aa: ASSLGLTGELF
j_call: TRBJ1-5; v_call: TRBV6-5; cdr3_aa: ASSYGTGRDQPQH
j_call: TRBJ2-1; v_call: TRBV9; cdr3_aa: ASSVEGSGGNEQF
j_call: TRBJ1-5; v_call: TRBV6-5; cdr3_aa: ASRDRNQPQH
j_call: TRBJ1-1; v_call: TRBV6-5; cdr3_aa: ASMMRQGRNTEAF
j_call: TRBJ2-1; v_call: TRBV9; cdr3_aa: ASSVALRGGHEQF
j_call: TRBJ2-7; v_call: TRBV19; cdr3_aa: ASSFPGGAYEQY